This T cell receptor beta chain was profiled in a study of blood T cell repertoires in COVID-19. The overall study: There were acute and convalescent COVID-19 samples, and they came from the United States, Italy and Spain. From T cells, B-cell-depleted T cells, or PBMCs came the material, which was cDNA or gDNA.

The CDR3 runs to 15 residues. Germline loops: CDR1 MNHEY, CDR2 SVGAGI. V gave up 7 bases and J gave up 7 bases, with 23 bases separating them. Per the study methods: For nucleated cells, counts were estimated from reference gene primer amplification. Produced via immunoSEQ multiplex PCR; TCRdb's table is partial and in-frame only. The V and J calls and clone size come from that table; D and trimming were worked out from the DNA. Seen here are 300,000 to 400,000 clones, 85% to 90% observed once, and the top ten hold about 2.9%. The sequencing input was peripheral blood. The rearrangement links TRBV6-5 to TRBJ2-7, with D possibly TRBD1 on 6 matching bases. This sequence originates from a human donor in a cohort sampled during active COVID-19. The CDR3, as DNA: TGTGCCAGCACCCTACTAATCGGACAGCCATTGGAGCAGTACTTC. This translates into CASTLLIGQPLEQYF.